One sample yielded the 8 T cell receptor beta chains listed below, sequenced in a study of spatial heterogeneity in lung cancer (dated by TCRdb to the late 2010s). Library preparation was by 5' RACE. The listed sequencing device is NextSeq 500. The public sequencing data were trimmed at Q25 with fastp and processed into clonotypes with MiXCR by TCRdb, which kept only in-frame beta chains. Each record represents a unique CDR3 protein, reported with the most common genes and DNA among its rows. The sample table lists several thousand distinct CDR3 sequences, 6.5% to 9% of them with a count of one. The leading ten clones occupy around 9.3% of the sample. Their recognized antigens are unknown. The label giving this sample's time point can be read as: sample taken at primary tumor resection. On the study overall, not on this receptor specifically: A correlation was observed between the number of expanded intratumoral alpha and beta TCRs and the tumor nonsynonymous mutation count.

The sample consisted of lung tumor tissue, taken at surgery. Source of these receptors: a male donor with early-stage non-small cell lung cancer.

There are many counts of this clonotype. CDR3 amino acids: CASSLVAGYTGELFF. DNA of the CDR3: TGTGCCAGCAGCTTAGTAGCGGGGTACACCGGGGAGCTGTTTTTT. J is TRBJ2-2 and V is TRBV7-2, with 8 positions matching TRBD2. Trimming removed 1 base from V and 3 bases from J; junction bases left unmatched: 1. CDR1 is SGHTA, CDR2 FQGNSA, per germline. The CDR3 extends over 15 amino acids.

By share, this clonotype ranks as medium-sized. V gene TRBV27 combines with J gene TRBJ2-7; TRBD2 matches 12 bases. The CDR3 is made up of 14 amino acids. The germline V gene encodes CDR1 MNHEY and CDR2 SMNVEV (reference sequence). Trimming at V came to 6 bases and at J to 4 bases, leaving 4 bases not matched to a gene. This CDR3 reads CASRTGTSGYEQYF. CDR3 DNA sequence: TGTGCCAGCAGGACCGGGACTAGCGGGTACGAGCAGTACTTC.

The sample holds many counts of this clonotype. This chain uses TRBV3-1 with TRBJ1-1; D is uncertain. Germline V gene lookup returns CDR1 LGHDT and CDR2 YNNKEL (reference sequence). This CDR3 contains 15 residues. Trimming removed 1 base at V and 3 bases at J, with 12 bases between. The CDR3 DNA follows: TGTGCCAGCAGCCAAGGTCTAGGGCAGCACACTGAAGCTTTCTTT. Amino acid sequence: CASSQGLGQHTEAFF.

This clonotype was counted ten times or more. The chain joins TRBV20-1 to TRBJ2-3; 7 bases match TRBD1. The germline V gene has CDR1 DFQATT and CDR2 SNEGSKA (reference sequence). The length of the CDR3 is 12 residues. The J segment lost 3 bases and the V segment lost 6 bases, leaving 3 bases of the junction unmatched. The CDR3 spells CSAPGQTDTQYF. The CDR3 DNA sequence: TGCAGTGCCCCGGGACAGACAGATACGCAGTATTTT.

This clonotype rates as medium-sized. This chain connects TRBV12-3 or TRBV12-4 to TRBJ2-3, with 11 bases fitting TRBD2. Trimming at V came to 1 base and at J to 7 bases, leaving 7 bases not matched to a gene. The CDR3 runs 16 residues. As DNA, the CDR3 is TGTGCCAGCAGTTTAGTAGGTAGCGGGGGGGCGAATACGCAGTATTTT. Translation: CASSLVGSGGANTQYF.

There are many counts of this clonotype. The chain carries TRBV6-5 and TRBJ2-2; maybe TRBD2 (6 bases). The CDR3 loop spans 15 amino acids. The V and J ends lost 7 bases and 4 bases respectively, with 16 bases between them. Germline CDR1 MNHEY, CDR2 SVGAGI. Written as DNA, the CDR3 is TGTGCCAGCACCGTCGTCCAGGGAGGCACCGGGGAGCTGTTTTTT. This codes for CASTVVQGGTGELFF.

Ten or more counts support this clonotype. The genes are TRBV29-1 and TRBJ1-6, with a possible D match to TRBD1 (5 bases). V dropped 6 bases and J dropped 5 bases, with 11 bases sitting between them. The CDR3 runs to 13 residues. In germline, CDR1 is SQVTM, CDR2 ANQGSEA. CDR3 protein: CSVSSGHNSPLHF. The CDR3 nucleotides read TGCAGCGTCTCTTCGGGACATAATTCACCCCTCCACTTT. The whole variable domain, remainder taken from reference TRBV29-1 and TRBJ1-6, is SAVISQKPSRDICQRGTSLTIQCQVDSQVTMMFWYRQQPGQSLTLIATANQGSEATYESGFVIDKFPISRPNLTFSTLTVSNMSPEDSSIYLCSVSSGHNSPLHFGNGTRLTVT.

This clonotype was found many times. V usage is TRBV20-1 and J usage is TRBJ2-3; D might be TRBD2 (6 bases). The V gene lost 6 bases and the J gene lost 7 bases, with 29 bases spanning the gap. The CDR3 is 17 residues long. CDR1 is DFQATT and CDR2 is SNEGSKA in the germline V gene (reference sequence). This CDR3 reads CSARPMRRGLASNTQYF. In DNA form, the CDR3 reads TGCAGTGCCCGGCCCATGAGGCGGGGCCTCGCGTCGAATACGCAGTATTTT.